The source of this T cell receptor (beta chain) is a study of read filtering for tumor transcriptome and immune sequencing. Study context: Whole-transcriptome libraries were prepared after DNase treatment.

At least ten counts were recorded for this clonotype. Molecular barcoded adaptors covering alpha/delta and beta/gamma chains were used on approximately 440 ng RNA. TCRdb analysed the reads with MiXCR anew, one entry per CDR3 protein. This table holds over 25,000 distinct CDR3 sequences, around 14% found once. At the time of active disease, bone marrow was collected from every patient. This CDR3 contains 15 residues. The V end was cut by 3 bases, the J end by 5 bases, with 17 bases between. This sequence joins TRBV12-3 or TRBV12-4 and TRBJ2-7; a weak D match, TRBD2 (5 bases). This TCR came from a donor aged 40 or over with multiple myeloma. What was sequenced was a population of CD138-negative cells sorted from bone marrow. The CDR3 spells CASSFAGYPPDEQYF. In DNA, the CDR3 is TGTGCCAGCAGTTTTGCGGGCTATCCTCCCGACGAGCAGTACTTC.